This TCR beta chain was found in a study of spatial heterogeneity in lung cancer. The time point: sample taken at primary tumor resection. The germline CDR1 and CDR2 sequences are SGHNT and YYREEE (reference sequence). J gave up 1 base and V 3 bases, and 6 bases lay outside the gene matches. CDR3 length equals 16 residues. Every TCR cDNA molecule bore its own unique molecular identifier. TCRdb itself ran the 5' RACE reads through MiXCR, one entry per CDR3 protein. The sample includes tens of thousands of distinct CDR3 sequences, about 5% of them seen just once. The sequences come from PBMCs, collected at surgery. The chain couples TRBV5-4 to TRBJ2-1, with 8 nucleotides matching TRBD1. The TCR comes from a female donor with early-stage non-small cell lung cancer. The CDR3 spells CASSSRTGNSYNEQFF. The CDR3 DNA reads as TGTGCCAGCAGCTCGAGGACAGGGAATTCCTACAATGAGCAGTTCTTC.